These 6 T cell receptor beta chains came from one sample sequenced in a study of a mutant IDH1 vaccine in newly diagnosed glioma. Produced via immunoSEQ multiplex PCR; TCRdb's table is partial and in-frame only. This table holds about 54,000 clones, more than 80% found once. Time point: baseline, week 1 (first vaccination visit). Treatment denoted: pre-vaccination baseline after standard-of-care therapy. The material sequenced was PBMCs, taken from a glioma patient treated with radiotherapy, temozolomide or both. The source is a man between 18 and 29 years old with glioma.

The gene calls are TRBV6-6 and TRBJ2-7; D gene unclear. Germline CDR1 and CDR2: MNHNY and SVGAGI (reference sequence). The CDR3 has 14 residues. The V end lost 0 bases, the J end lost 3 bases, and 9 bases lay between the germline ends. CDR3 coding DNA: TGTGCCAGCAGTTACTCCCCTTCGGTCTACGAGCAGTACTTC. Protein: CASSYSPSVYEQYF.

The rearrangement uses TRBV28 and TRBJ1-5; 7 bases match TRBD1. CDR3 size: 15 residues. CDR1 and CDR2 from the germline V gene are MDHEN and SYDVKM. Trimming removed 5 bases from V and 4 bases from J; junction bases left unmatched: 8. For the CDR3, the DNA is TGTGCCAGCAGTATCCTACAGGGGCGGAATCAGCCCCAGCATTTT. Translated: CASSILQGRNQPQHF. Complete variable domain (other parts from reference TRBV28 and TRBJ1-5): DVKVTQSSRYLVKRTGEKVFLECVQDMDHENMFWYRQDPGLGLRLIYFSYDVKMKEKGDIPEGYSVSREKKERFSLILESASTNQTSMYLCASSILQGRNQPQHFGDGTRLSIL.

The genes are TRBV4-1 and TRBJ1-3, with D uncertain. Trimming stripped 1 base from V and 6 bases from J, with 10 bases between. This CDR3 comprises 14 residues. CDR1 MGHRA and CDR2 YSYEKL come from the germline V gene. CDR3 in DNA: TGCGCCAGCAGCCAAGCGGGCCTTTCAAACACCATATATTTT. This codes for CASSQAGLSNTIYF.

This clone was seen a few times. The germline gene is not matched at one end of the junction; a read error may be the cause. The genes are TRBV10-1 and TRBJ1-2; TRBD1 is a possible D gene (5 bases). Germline V gene data show CDR1 as WNHNN and CDR2 as SYGVQD (reference sequence). The CDR3 spans 12 residues. CDR3 coding DNA: TGTGCCAACCACTACCAGGGTGCAGGCTACACCTTC. This encodes CANHYQGAGYTF.

The rearrangement links TRBV2 to TRBJ1-2, with TRBD1 matching over 7 bases. V trimming: 6 bases; J trimming: 7 bases; junction bases outside the gene matches: 8. CDR1 is SNHLY, CDR2 FYNNEI, per germline. CDR3 length: 13 amino acids. The chain's CDR3 is CASRVDRSSGYTF. The CDR3 nucleotides read TGTGCCAGCAGGGTGGACAGGTCAAGTGGCTACACCTTC.

In its sample, this clone was seen a few times. This chain links TRBV29-1 with TRBJ2-7; D remains unclear. This CDR3 is 13 amino acids long. Trimming cost V 7 bases and J 0 bases, with 13 bases left between them. CDR1 is SQVTM, CDR2 ANQGSEA, per germline. The CDR3 sequence is CSDTTLGSYEQYF. In nucleotides, the CDR3 is TGCAGCGATACGACCCTGGGCTCCTACGAGCAGTACTTC.